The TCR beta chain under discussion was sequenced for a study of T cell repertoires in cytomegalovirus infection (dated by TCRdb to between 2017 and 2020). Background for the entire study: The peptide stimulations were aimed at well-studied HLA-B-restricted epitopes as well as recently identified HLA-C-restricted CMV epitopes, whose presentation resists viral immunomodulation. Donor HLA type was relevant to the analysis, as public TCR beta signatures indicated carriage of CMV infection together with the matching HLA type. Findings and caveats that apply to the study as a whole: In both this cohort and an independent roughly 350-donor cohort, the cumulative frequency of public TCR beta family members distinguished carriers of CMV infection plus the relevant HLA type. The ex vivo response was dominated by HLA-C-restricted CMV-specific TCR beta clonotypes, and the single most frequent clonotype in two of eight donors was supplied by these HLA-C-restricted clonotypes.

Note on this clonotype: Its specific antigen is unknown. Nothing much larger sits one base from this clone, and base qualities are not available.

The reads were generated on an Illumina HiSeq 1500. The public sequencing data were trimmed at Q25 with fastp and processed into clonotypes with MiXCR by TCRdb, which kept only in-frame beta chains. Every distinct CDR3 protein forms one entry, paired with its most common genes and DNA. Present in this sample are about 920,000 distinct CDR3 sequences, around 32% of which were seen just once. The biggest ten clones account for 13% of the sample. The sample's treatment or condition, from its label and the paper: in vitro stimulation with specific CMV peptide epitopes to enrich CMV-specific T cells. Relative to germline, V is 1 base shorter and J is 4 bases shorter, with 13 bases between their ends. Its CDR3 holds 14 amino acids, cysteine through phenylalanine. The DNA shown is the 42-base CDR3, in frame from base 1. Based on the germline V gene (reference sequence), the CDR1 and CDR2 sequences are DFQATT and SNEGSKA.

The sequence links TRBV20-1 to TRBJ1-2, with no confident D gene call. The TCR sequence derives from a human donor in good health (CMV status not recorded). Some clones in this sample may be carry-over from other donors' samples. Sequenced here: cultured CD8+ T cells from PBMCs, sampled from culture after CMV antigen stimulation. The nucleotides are TGCAGTGCTAGAGCGGAGGGTGAAAGCTATGGCTACACCTTC. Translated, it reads CSARAEGESYGYTF.